Here is one T cell receptor beta chain with its context. Under the authors' procedure: Estimated nucleated cell counts came from reference gene primer amplification. Here immunoSEQ multiplex PCR was the method, and the copy in TCRdb shows in-frame clones only, minus some. Clone size and the V and J calls come from that table; the DNA yielded D and trimming. The sample has roughly 95,000 clones, almost 85% seen once. This entry comes from a study of blood T cell repertoires in COVID-19. Study in general: Specimens from acute and convalescent COVID-19 originated in the United States, Italy and Spain. Sources were T cells, B-cell-depleted T cells, or PBMCs; the material itself was cDNA or gDNA.

The clonotype comes from a man aged 50-59 years with active or convalescent COVID-19. The sample consisted of peripheral blood.

CDR3: CASSQVGAGDTQYF. As DNA, the CDR3 is TGTGCCAGCAGCCAAGTGGGGGCCGGAGATACGCAGTATTTT. The chain links TRBV3-1 (or the pseudogene TRBV3-2) to TRBJ2-3, with a weak D call TRBD1 (6 bases). This CDR3 comprises 14 residues. With 1 base removed from V and 5 bases from J, the gap between germline ends came to 10 bases. Germline CDR1 is LGHDT and CDR2 is YNNKEL (reference sequence).